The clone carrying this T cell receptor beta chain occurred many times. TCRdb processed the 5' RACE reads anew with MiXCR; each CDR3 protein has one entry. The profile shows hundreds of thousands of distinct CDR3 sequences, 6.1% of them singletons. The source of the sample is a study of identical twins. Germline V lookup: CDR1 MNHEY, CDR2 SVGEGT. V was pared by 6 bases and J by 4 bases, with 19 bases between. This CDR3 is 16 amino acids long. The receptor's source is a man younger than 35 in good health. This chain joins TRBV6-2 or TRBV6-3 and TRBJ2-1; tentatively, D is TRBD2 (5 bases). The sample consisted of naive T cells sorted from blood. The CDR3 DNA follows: TGTGCCAGCAGACTAACCCTAGCCTACGGATACAATGAGCAGTTCTTC. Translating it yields CASRLTLAYGYNEQFF.